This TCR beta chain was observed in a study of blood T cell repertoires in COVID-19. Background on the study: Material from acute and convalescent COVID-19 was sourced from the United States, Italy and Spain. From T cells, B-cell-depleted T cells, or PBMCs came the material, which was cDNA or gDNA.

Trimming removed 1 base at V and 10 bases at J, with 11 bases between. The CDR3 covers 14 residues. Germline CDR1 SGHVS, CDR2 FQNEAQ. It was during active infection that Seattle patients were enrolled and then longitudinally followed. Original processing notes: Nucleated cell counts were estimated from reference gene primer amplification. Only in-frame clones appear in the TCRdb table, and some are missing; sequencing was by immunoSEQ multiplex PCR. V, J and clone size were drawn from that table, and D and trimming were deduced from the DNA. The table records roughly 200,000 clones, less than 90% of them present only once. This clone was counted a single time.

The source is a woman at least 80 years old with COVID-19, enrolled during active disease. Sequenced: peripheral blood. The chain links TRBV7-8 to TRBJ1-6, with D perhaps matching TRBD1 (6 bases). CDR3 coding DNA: TGTGCCAGCAGCTTAGGAGGGGGTAACTCACCCCTCCACTTT. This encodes CASSLGGGNSPLHF.